A single T cell receptor beta chain is shown here with its context. Trimming pared 8 bases from V and 0 bases from J, leaving 15 bases between. CDR3 length equals 15 residues. Germline V CDR1 and CDR2: MNHNS, SASEGT. The protocol was immunoSEQ multiplex PCR, while the TCRdb copy is restricted to in-frame clones and leaves out a portion. This sample has over 85,000 clones; roughly nine tenths occur once, and the top ten carry less than 0.35%. This record comes from a study of OX40 agonist ivuxolimab in advanced cancers. The source material was CD4+ or CD8+ T cells sorted from blood, sampled in a trial of the OX40 agonist ivuxolimab. The receptor was isolated from an adult with an advanced solid tumor such as melanoma, head and neck, liver or kidney cancer. V is TRBV6-1 and J is TRBJ2-3; no clear D. CDR3 DNA: TGTGCCAGCCAATACAAACCCAGTAGCACAGATACGCAGTATTTT. Its translation: CASQYKPSSTDTQYF.